Presented here are 31 T cell receptor beta chains from one specimen sequenced in a study of blood T cell repertoires in COVID-19. Assay: immunoSEQ multiplex PCR; the TCRdb copy retains only in-frame clones and omits some. The repertoire holds more than 150,000 clones, with roughly 79% as singletons. The sequenced sample consisted of peripheral blood. Receptors originate from a woman in her 70s with acute or convalescent COVID-19.

The chain has TRBV5-5 and TRBJ2-1; 8 bases align to TRBD2. The germline gives CDR1 SGHKS, CDR2 YYEKEE (reference sequence). Trimming removed 1 base from V and 4 bases from J; junction bases left unmatched: 7. CDR3 length: 16 residues. The CDR3 protein is CASSLLASGRYNEQFF. CDR3 DNA sequence: TGTGCCAGCAGCTTGTTGGCTAGCGGGCGATACAATGAGCAGTTCTTC.

The V and J genes are TRBV5-4 and TRBJ2-3; D remains ambiguous. Trimming took off 0 bases at V and 0 bases at J, with 14 bases between the two ends. Germline V gene sequence: CDR1 SGHNT, CDR2 YYREEE (reference sequence). The CDR3 runs to 17 residues. CDR3 sequence reads: CASSLVGRLVSTDTQYF. CDR3 DNA sequence: TGTGCCAGCAGCTTGGTGGGTCGGCTAGTAAGCACAGATACGCAGTATTTT. Using reference TRBV5-4 and TRBJ2-3 for the parts outside the CDR3, the full variable domain is ETGVTQSPTHLIKTRGQQVTLRCSSQSGHNTVSWYQQALGQGPQFIFQYYREEENGRGNFPPRFSGLQFPNYSSELNVNALELDDSALYLCASSLVGRLVSTDTQYFGPGTRLTVL.

The table lists this clone with a count of one. V usage is TRBV2 and J usage is TRBJ2-7, with D maybe TRBD2 (7 bases). This CDR3 has 16 amino acids. V was pared by 7 bases and J by 5 bases, with 24 bases between. Germline V CDR1 and CDR2: SNHLY, FYNNEI. The CDR3 reads CASKGGTKSTSDEQYF. The CDR3, as DNA: TGTGCCAGCAAGGGGGGAACCAAAAGTACTAGCGACGAGCAGTACTTC.

The J gene is TRBJ2-5, the V gene TRBV6-5, with D perhaps matching TRBD1 (5 bases). V was cut by 2 bases and J by 5 bases, with 9 bases left in between. The germline gives CDR1 MNHEY, CDR2 SVGAGI. The CDR3 consists of 13 residues. The CDR3 coding sequence is TGTGCCAGCAGTTACCCAGGGTACGAGACCCAGTACTTC. This translates into CASSYPGYETQYF.

This sequence joins TRBV2 and TRBJ2-1; D perhaps matches TRBD2 (6 bases). CDR3 size: 16 residues. Germline CDR1 reads SNHLY; CDR2 reads FYNNEI. Trimming cost V 5 bases and J 9 bases, with 23 bases left between them. The CDR3 spells CASSIRGTETGGEQFF. CDR3 coding DNA: TGTGCCAGCAGTATTAGGGGCACCGAGACCGGGGGTGAGCAGTTCTTC.

The chain employs TRBV18 and TRBJ1-1; D may be TRBD1 (6 bases). V shed 3 bases and J shed 4 bases, with 21 bases lying between them. Germline V lookup: CDR1 KGHSH, CDR2 LQKENI. The CDR3 contains 17 residues. The CDR3 sequence: CASSPGAATGYGTEAFF. DNA of the CDR3: TGTGCCAGCTCACCGGGCGCTGCGACAGGTTACGGCACTGAAGCTTTCTTT. The full variable domain, its missing parts supplied by reference TRBV18 and TRBJ1-1, is NAGVMQNPRHLVRRRGQEARLRCSPMKGHSHVYWYRQLPEEGLKFMVYLQKENIIDESGMPKERFSAEFPKEGPSILRIQQVVRGDSAAYFCASSPGAATGYGTEAFFGQGTRLTVV.

The V gene is TRBV7-8, the J gene TRBJ2-3, with D hard to call. CDR1 and CDR2 (germline): SGHVS, FQNEAQ. V was shortened by 5 bases and J by 6 bases, with 6 bases between the two germline ends. The CDR3 totals 11 residues. The CDR3 DNA sequence: TGTGCCAGCAGCCCGTTCGATACGCAGTATTTT. This encodes CASSPFDTQYF.

In its sample, this clone was seen once. The genes are TRBV2 and TRBJ2-1; D perhaps matches TRBD1 (5 bases). The CDR3 covers 13 residues. Germline V gene lookup returns CDR1 SNHLY and CDR2 FYNNEI. V was shortened by 8 bases and J by 4 bases, with 12 bases between the two germline ends. The CDR3: CASWAGFYNEQFF. CDR3 DNA sequence: TGTGCCAGCTGGGCAGGGTTTTACAATGAGCAGTTCTTC.

The V and J genes are TRBV18 and TRBJ2-2; TRBD2 matches 13 bases. CDR3 length: 15 amino acids. Trimming cost V 2 bases and J 6 bases; bases outside gene matches: 0. Germline V gene lookup returns CDR1 KGHSH and CDR2 LQKENI. CDR3 region: CASSPGLAGAGELFF. The CDR3 DNA follows: TGTGCCAGCTCACCAGGACTAGCGGGAGCCGGGGAGCTGTTTTTT.

This clone has more than one count but fewer than ten. V usage is TRBV20-1 and J usage is TRBJ1-4, with no clear D. From germline, CDR1 is DFQATT and CDR2 SNEGSKA (reference sequence). The germline V and J ends were trimmed by 1 base and 7 bases, with 4 bases remaining between them. The CDR3 has 11 residues. The CDR3 loop is CSARAFEKLFF. DNA of the CDR3: TGCAGTGCTAGAGCATTTGAAAAACTGTTTTTT.

The rearrangement uses TRBV30 and TRBJ2-2; tentative D call: TRBD1 (5 bases). Germline values: CDR1 GTSNPN, CDR2 SVGIG (reference sequence). This CDR3 spans 13 amino acids. Trimming shortened V by 1 base and J by 5 bases, and 8 bases separated the two germline ends. Here the CDR3 DNA reads TGTGCCTGGAGTGGGACACCTACCGGGGAGCTGTTTTTT. As protein: CAWSGTPTGELFF.

This chain connects TRBV27 to TRBJ2-2; TRBD1 matches 7 bases. From germline, CDR1 is MNHEY and CDR2 SMNVEV (reference sequence). The CDR3 spans 13 residues. V gave up 4 bases and J gave up 6 bases; unmatched junction bases: 2. The CDR3: CASSYRGPGELFF. The CDR3 nucleotides are TGTGCCAGCAGTTACAGGGGACCCGGGGAGCTGTTTTTT.

V is TRBV6-6 and J is TRBJ2-7; 7 positions agree with TRBD2. CDR1 is MNHNY and CDR2 is SVGAGI in the germline V gene (reference sequence). Germline trimming cut 6 bases from V and 6 bases from J; bases unmatched to any gene: 14. The CDR3 loop spans 15 amino acids. The CDR3 protein is CASSRDYTGSGEQYF. CDR3 nucleotide sequence: TGTGCCAGCAGCCGGGACTATACCGGCTCGGGCGAGCAGTACTTC.

The J gene is TRBJ2-2, the V gene TRBV19; D remains ambiguous. This CDR3 spans 13 amino acids. Germline-derived CDR1 and CDR2 are LNHDA and SQIVND (reference sequence). Deletions cut 8 bases from V and 6 bases from J, with 13 bases between. The CDR3 reads CASFIAFPGELFF. The CDR3 coding sequence is TGTGCCAGTTTTATCGCGTTCCCCGGGGAGCTGTTTTTT.

The V gene is TRBV19, the J gene TRBJ1-2; the D is unclear. CDR3 length: 13 amino acids. CDR1 LNHDA and CDR2 SQIVND come from the germline V gene (reference sequence). The V and J ends lost 3 bases and 5 bases respectively, with 10 bases between them. CDR3 nucleotide sequence: TGTGCCAGTAGTATTGGAGGGAGTTATGGCTACACCTTC. This translates into CASSIGGSYGYTF. Combining the CDR3 with reference TRBV19 and TRBJ1-2 gives the whole variable domain DGGITQSPKYLFRKEGQNVTLSCEQNLNHDAMYWYRQDPGQGLRLIYYSQIVNDFQKGDIAEGYSVSREKKESFPLTVTSAQKNPTAFYLCASSIGGSYGYTFGSGTRLTVV.

The chain combines TRBV6-2 or TRBV6-3 with TRBJ2-2; 9 nucleotides line up with TRBD1. CDR3 length: 15 residues. Germline loops: CDR1 MNHEY, CDR2 SVGEGT. J gave up 4 bases and V 5 bases, and 5 bases lay outside the gene matches. CDR3 DNA sequence: TGTGCCAGCAGTGCACAGGGGGCGGTCACCGGGGAGCTGTTTTTT. It is translated as CASSAQGAVTGELFF.

The chain employs TRBV24-1 and TRBJ2-3; tentative D call: TRBD1 (6 bases). CDR1 and CDR2 from the germline V gene are KGHDR and SFDVKD. CDR3 length: 14 residues. Between the trimmed V and J ends, which lost 6 bases and 0 bases, there was a span of 9 bases. In DNA, the CDR3 is TGTGCCACCAGTCCACAGGGAAGCACAGATACGCAGTATTTT. Translating it yields CATSPQGSTDTQYF.

This clone is medium-sized within its sample. The chain uses TRBV27 and TRBJ1-2, with 9 bases fitting TRBD1. V gave up 5 bases and J gave up 5 bases; unmatched junction bases: 6. CDR3 length: 14 residues. Germline V gene data show CDR1 as MNHEY and CDR2 as SMNVEV (reference sequence). The DNA of the CDR3 is TGTGCCAGCAGTGGGACAGGGTGGGGTTATGGCTACACCTTC. Encoded protein: CASSGTGWGYGYTF.

This clone was seen at least ten times. The chain joins TRBV27 to TRBJ1-2, with D possibly TRBD1 on 5 matching bases. Trimming removed 1 base at V and 2 bases at J, with 14 bases between. Per the germline V gene, CDR1 is MNHEY and CDR2 is SMNVEV (reference sequence). The CDR3 sequence is 16 residues long. The CDR3, as DNA: TGTGCCAGCAGTTTATTAGGCAGGGCCCCAAACTATGGCTACACCTTC. This encodes CASSLLGRAPNYGYTF.

The rearrangement links TRBV5-5 to TRBJ2-7; 14 bases align to TRBD2. This CDR3 has 15 residues. Looked up from germline, CDR1 is SGHKS and CDR2 is YYEKEE (reference sequence). V shed 4 bases, J shed 4 bases, and the junction held 4 bases outside the gene matches. The CDR3 region is CASSLGLAGVYEQYF. In nucleotides, the CDR3 is TGTGCCAGCAGCCTGGGACTAGCGGGAGTTTACGAGCAGTACTTC.

This clone appeared a single time. V is TRBV7-2 and J is TRBJ1-4; D uncertain. The CDR3 consists of 14 residues. The V end lost 1 base, the J end lost 8 bases, and 11 bases lay between the germline ends. The germline V gene has CDR1 SGHTA and CDR2 FQGNSA. The CDR3 DNA reads as TGTGCCAGCAGCTTAGATCGGAGAGACGAAAAACTGTTTTTT. This gives the protein CASSLDRRDEKLFF.

V and J are TRBV30 and TRBJ1-6; TRBD1 aligns across 8 bases. J gave up 8 bases and V 4 bases, and 4 bases lay outside the gene matches. Germline-derived CDR1 and CDR2 are GTSNPN and SVGIG (reference sequence). The CDR3 contains 13 residues. In nucleotides, the CDR3 is TGTGCCTGGAATAAGGACAGGGATTCACCCCTCCACTTT. This translates into CAWNKDRDSPLHF.

This chain uses TRBV18 with TRBJ1-2, with D maybe TRBD1 (5 bases). Germline CDR1 and CDR2: KGHSH and LQKENI. The CDR3 extends over 15 amino acids. Trimming pared 6 bases from V and 7 bases from J, leaving 21 bases between. The CDR3 coding sequence is TGTGCCAGCTCGCCGAACGGAGGCGGGACGGGTGGCTACACCTTC. Residues: CASSPNGGGTGGYTF.

The chain recombines TRBV2 with TRBJ1-4; 8 bases align to TRBD1. From germline, CDR1 is SNHLY and CDR2 FYNNEI. With 4 bases clipped from V and 15 bases from J, the junction kept 10 bases outside the gene matches. This CDR3 contains 13 residues. Written as DNA, the CDR3 is TGTGCCAGCAGTGGCAGGGGGCTAGGGCTGGTGTTTTTT. As protein: CASSGRGLGLVFF.

The rearrangement links TRBV18 to TRBJ1-1; unclear D gene. With 3 bases removed from V and 2 bases from J, the gap between germline ends came to 7 bases. The CDR3 is 13 residues long. Germline V gene lookup returns CDR1 KGHSH and CDR2 LQKENI. The CDR3 bases are TGTGCCAGCTCACCTACAGTAAACACTGAAGCTTTCTTT. This sequence encodes CASSPTVNTEAFF.

This clone was detected only a few times. V and J are TRBV19 and TRBJ2-5; 8 nucleotides agree with TRBD1. Germline V lookup: CDR1 LNHDA, CDR2 SQIVND (reference sequence). The J segment lost 7 bases and the V segment lost 6 bases, leaving 10 bases of the junction unmatched. The CDR3 runs to 14 residues. CDR3 amino acids: CASRREQGDGTQYF. The CDR3 bases are TGTGCCAGTAGGAGGGAACAGGGGGACGGGACCCAGTACTTC. The whole variable domain, remainder taken from reference TRBV19 and TRBJ2-5, is DGGITQSPKYLFRKEGQNVTLSCEQNLNHDAMYWYRQDPGQGLRLIYYSQIVNDFQKGDIAEGYSVSREKKESFPLTVTSAQKNPTAFYLCASRREQGDGTQYFGPGTRLLVL.

The chain is built from TRBV10-3 and TRBJ1-6; D is undetermined. This CDR3 has 16 amino acids. Germline V gene lookup returns CDR1 ENHRY and CDR2 SYGVKD. Trimming pared 0 bases from V and 6 bases from J, leaving 12 bases between. The CDR3, as DNA: TGTGCCATCAGTGAGTCTCTCCCACAGAGTAATTCACCCCTCCACTTT. It specifies CAISESLPQSNSPLHF.

As to this clone: An end of the junction does not agree with germline; a read error may underlie this. The V call is TRBV27, the J call TRBJ1-5; TRBD1 matches 8 bases. This CDR3 region has 17 residues. Germline CDR1 and CDR2: MNHEY and SMNVEV (reference sequence). This CDR3 reads CASSLSHRGGSTGGQHF. DNA for the CDR3: TGTGCCAGCAGTCTATCTCATAGAGGGGGCTCAACAGGGGGTCAGCATTTT.

The rearrangement joins TRBV4-2 to TRBJ1-2; 8 bases are shared with TRBD1. V lost 3 bases to trimming and J lost 7 bases; unmatched junction nucleotides: 7. Germline CDR1 reads LGHNA; CDR2 reads YNFKEQ. CDR3 length: 14 residues. This CDR3 is CASSHGPGGAGYTF. Written as DNA, the CDR3 is TGTGCCAGCAGCCATGGCCCAGGGGGCGCTGGCTACACCTTC.

V usage is TRBV6-6 and J usage is TRBJ2-7; D is perhaps TRBD1 (6 bases). CDR3 size: 14 residues. V gave up 6 bases and J gave up 3 bases, with 15 bases separating them. Germline CDR1 reads MNHNY; CDR2 reads SVGAGI (reference sequence). CDR3 sequence reads: CASSGQYDRYEQYF. CDR3 nucleotide sequence: TGTGCCAGCAGCGGACAGTACGATCGCTACGAGCAGTACTTC.

The chain carries TRBV7-3 and TRBJ2-1; D is perhaps TRBD2 (5 bases). Trimming stripped 2 bases from V and 7 bases from J, with 15 bases between. From germline, CDR1 is SGHTA and CDR2 FQGTGA. There are 15 residues in the CDR3. This CDR3 reads CASSLVGRGKNEQFF. In nucleotides, the CDR3 is TGTGCCAGCAGCTTAGTTGGGAGAGGGAAGAATGAGCAGTTCTTC. Combining the CDR3 with reference TRBV7-3 and TRBJ2-1 gives the whole variable domain GAGVSQTPSNKVTEKGKYVELRCDPISGHTALYWYRQSLGQGPEFLIYFQGTGAADDSGLPNDRFFAVRPEGSVSTLKIQRTERGDSAVYLCASSLVGRGKNEQFFGPGTRLTVL.